A single sample is the source of the 4 T cell receptor beta chains below, sequenced in a study of CD8+ T cells in alopecia areata. RNA extraction and reverse transcription yielded cDNA as sequencing template. The repertoire was sequenced with immunoSEQ multiplex PCR; TCRdb's copy has only in-frame clones and lacks some. The sample comprises 140,000 or so clones, 45% to 60% of which are singletons, and around 1% rests with the top ten. The sample here was CD4+ T cells sorted from blood, taken at week 0. These receptors were collected from a human donor with alopecia areata.

The rearrangement uses TRBV7-2 and TRBJ1-1; 10 bases are shared with TRBD1. J gave up 2 bases and V 5 bases, and 8 bases lay outside the gene matches. There are 16 residues in the CDR3. Germline V gene lookup returns CDR1 SGHTA and CDR2 FQGNSA. The chain's CDR3 is CASSLRDRGSNTEAFF. The CDR3 nucleotides are TGTGCCAGCAGCCTCCGGGACAGGGGTAGTAACACTGAAGCTTTCTTT.

The V call is TRBV7-2, the J call TRBJ2-5; no clear D. The V end lost 4 bases, the J end lost 5 bases, and 11 bases lay between the germline ends. CDR1 and CDR2 from the germline V gene are SGHTA and FQGNSA. The CDR3 is 13 residues long. CDR3 sequence reads: CASSSRATETQYF. In DNA form, the CDR3 reads TGTGCCAGCAGCTCACGGGCGACTGAGACCCAGTACTTC.

The gene calls are TRBV2 and TRBJ1-1, with D possibly matching TRBD1 (5 bases). Trimming removed 7 bases at V and 1 base at J, with 13 bases between. The CDR3 is 14 amino acids. Germline V CDR1 and CDR2: SNHLY, FYNNEI. The DNA for the CDR3 is TGTGCCAGCACCAAAGGGGTACCGAACACTGAAGCTTTCTTT. It codes for CASTKGVPNTEAFF.

The chain recombines TRBV4-2 with TRBJ2-5; D might be TRBD1 (6 bases). The J call may be mistaken, given a closer DNA end match to TRBJ2-7. The CDR3 covers 14 residues. CDR1 LGHNA and CDR2 YNFKEQ come from the germline V gene. The CDR3 sequence: CASSQIQGAYEQYF. CDR3 coding DNA: TGTGCCAGCAGCCAAATACAGGGTGCCTACGAGCAGTACTTC.